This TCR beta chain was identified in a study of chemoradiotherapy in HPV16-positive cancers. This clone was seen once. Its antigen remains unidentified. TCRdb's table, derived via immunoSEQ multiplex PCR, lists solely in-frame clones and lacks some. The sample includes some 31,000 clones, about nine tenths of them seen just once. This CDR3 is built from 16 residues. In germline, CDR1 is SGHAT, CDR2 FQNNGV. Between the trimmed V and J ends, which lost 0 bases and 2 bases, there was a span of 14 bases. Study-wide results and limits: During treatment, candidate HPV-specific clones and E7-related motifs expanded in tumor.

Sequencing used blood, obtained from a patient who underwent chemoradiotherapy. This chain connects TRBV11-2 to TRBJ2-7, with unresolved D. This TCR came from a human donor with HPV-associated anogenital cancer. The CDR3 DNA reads TGTGCCAGCAGCTTAGATCTTCGGAGTAGTGCCTACGAGCAGTACTTC. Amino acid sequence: CASSLDLRSSAYEQYF.